This section outlines one TCR beta chain sequence together with its context. These data are taken from a study of control samples from healthy donors and cancer patients. The assay was immunoSEQ multiplex PCR, and TCRdb's table has in-frame clones only and misses some. The table has roughly 88,000 clones, around four fifths seen once. The sequence derives from a man aged 25 to 45 in good health. Sequenced sample: blood.

DNA for the CDR3: TGTGCCAGCAGATCCTTGGACAGGGCCTCCAATGAGCAGTTCTTC. Its protein product is CASRSLDRASNEQFF. V gene TRBV5-6 combines with J gene TRBJ2-1, with 8 bases lining up with TRBD1. The CDR3 has 15 amino acids. CDR1 is SGHDT and CDR2 is YYEEEE in the germline V gene. V gave up 5 bases and J gave up 6 bases; unmatched junction bases: 10.